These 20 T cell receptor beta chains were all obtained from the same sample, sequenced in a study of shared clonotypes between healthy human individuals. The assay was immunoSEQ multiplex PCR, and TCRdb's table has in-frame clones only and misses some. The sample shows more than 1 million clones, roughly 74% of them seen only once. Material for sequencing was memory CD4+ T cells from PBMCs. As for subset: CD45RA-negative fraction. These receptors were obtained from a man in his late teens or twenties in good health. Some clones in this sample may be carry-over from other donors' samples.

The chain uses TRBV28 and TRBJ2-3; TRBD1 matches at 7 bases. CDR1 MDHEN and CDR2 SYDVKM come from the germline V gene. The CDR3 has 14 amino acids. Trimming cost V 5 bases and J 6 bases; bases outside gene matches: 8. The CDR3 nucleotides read TGTGCCAGCAGTGGGGACAGAGGCAGGGATACGCAGTATTTT. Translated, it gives CASSGDRGRDTQYF.

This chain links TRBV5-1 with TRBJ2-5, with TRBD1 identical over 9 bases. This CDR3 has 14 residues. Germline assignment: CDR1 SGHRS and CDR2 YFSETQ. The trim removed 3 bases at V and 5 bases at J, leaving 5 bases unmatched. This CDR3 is CASSWGTGRETQYF. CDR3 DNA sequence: TGCGCCAGCAGCTGGGGGACAGGGCGGGAGACCCAGTACTTC.

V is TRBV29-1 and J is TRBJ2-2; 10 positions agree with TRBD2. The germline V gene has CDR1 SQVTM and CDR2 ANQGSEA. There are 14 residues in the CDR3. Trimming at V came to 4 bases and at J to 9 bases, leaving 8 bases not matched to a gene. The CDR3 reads CSVGEAGGPRELFF. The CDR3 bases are TGCAGCGTTGGAGAAGCGGGAGGGCCTAGGGAGCTGTTTTTT.

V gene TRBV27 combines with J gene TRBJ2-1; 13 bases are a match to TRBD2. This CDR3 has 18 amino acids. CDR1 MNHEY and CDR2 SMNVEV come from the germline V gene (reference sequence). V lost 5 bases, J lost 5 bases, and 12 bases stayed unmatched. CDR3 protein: CASSPPLRTSGGDNEQFF. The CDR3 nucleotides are TGTGCCAGCAGTCCCCCTTTGAGGACTAGCGGGGGTGACAATGAGCAGTTCTTC.

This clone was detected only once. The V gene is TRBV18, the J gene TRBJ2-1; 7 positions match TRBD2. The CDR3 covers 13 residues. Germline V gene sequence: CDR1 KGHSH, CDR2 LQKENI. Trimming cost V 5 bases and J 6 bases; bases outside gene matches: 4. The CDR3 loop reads CASSSTSANEQFF. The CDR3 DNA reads TGTGCCAGCTCATCAACTAGCGCCAATGAGCAGTTCTTC. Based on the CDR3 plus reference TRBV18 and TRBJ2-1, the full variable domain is NAGVMQNPRHLVRRRGQEARLRCSPMKGHSHVYWYRQLPEEGLKFMVYLQKENIIDESGMPKERFSAEFPKEGPSILRIQQVVRGDSAAYFCASSSTSANEQFFGPGTRLTVL.

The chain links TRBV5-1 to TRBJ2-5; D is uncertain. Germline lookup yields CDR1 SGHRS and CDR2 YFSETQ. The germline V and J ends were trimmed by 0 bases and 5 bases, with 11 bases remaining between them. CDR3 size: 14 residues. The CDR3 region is CASSLASLRETQYF. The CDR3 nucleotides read TGCGCCAGCAGCTTGGCCAGCCTCCGGGAGACCCAGTACTTC.

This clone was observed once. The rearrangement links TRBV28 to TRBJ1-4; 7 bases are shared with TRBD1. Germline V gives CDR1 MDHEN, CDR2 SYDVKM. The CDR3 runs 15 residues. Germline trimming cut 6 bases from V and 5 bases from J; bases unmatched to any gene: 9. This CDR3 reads CASSNPGTENEKLFF. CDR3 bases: TGTGCCAGCAGCAATCCCGGGACAGAGAATGAAAAACTGTTTTTT.

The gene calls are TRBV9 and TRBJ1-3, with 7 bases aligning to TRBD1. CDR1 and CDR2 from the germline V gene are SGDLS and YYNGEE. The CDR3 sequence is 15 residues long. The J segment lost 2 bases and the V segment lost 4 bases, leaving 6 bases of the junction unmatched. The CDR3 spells CASSPGQTPGNTIYF. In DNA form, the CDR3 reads TGTGCCAGCAGCCCGGGACAGACCCCTGGAAACACCATATATTTT.

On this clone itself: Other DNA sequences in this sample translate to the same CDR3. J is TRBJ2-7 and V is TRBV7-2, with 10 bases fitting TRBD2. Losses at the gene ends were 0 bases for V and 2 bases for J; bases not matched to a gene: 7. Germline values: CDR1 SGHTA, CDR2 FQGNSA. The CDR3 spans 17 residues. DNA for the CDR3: TGTGCCAGCAGCTTAGCAGGGCTAGCGGGAGACCCCTACGAGCAGTACTTC. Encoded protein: CASSLAGLAGDPYEQYF.

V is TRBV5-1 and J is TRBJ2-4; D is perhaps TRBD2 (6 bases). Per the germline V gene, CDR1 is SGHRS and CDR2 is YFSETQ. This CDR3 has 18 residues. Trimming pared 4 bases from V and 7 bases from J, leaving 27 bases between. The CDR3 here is CASSPQGGTALIGNIQYF. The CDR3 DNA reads TGCGCCAGCAGCCCTCAGGGCGGGACCGCTCTTATAGGGAACATTCAGTACTTC.

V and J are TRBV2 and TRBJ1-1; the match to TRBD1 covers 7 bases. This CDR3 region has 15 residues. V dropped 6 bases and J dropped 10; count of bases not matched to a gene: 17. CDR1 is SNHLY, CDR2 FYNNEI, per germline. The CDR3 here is CASSAGSTRQGLAFF. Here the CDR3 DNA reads TGTGCCAGCAGCGCCGGATCGACCCGACAGGGATTAGCTTTCTTT.

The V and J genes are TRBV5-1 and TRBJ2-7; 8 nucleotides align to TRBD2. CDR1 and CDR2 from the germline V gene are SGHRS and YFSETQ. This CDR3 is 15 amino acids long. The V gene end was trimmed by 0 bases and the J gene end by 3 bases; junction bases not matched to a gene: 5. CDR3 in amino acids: CASSLGLAGLYEQYF. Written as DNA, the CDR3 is TGCGCCAGCAGCTTGGGGTTAGCGGGACTCTACGAGCAGTACTTC.

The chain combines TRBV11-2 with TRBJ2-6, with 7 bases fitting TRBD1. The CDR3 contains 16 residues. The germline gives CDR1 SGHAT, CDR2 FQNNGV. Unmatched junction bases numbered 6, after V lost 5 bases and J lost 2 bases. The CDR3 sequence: CASSPDRVPGANVLTF. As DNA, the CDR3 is TGTGCCAGCAGCCCTGACAGGGTGCCTGGGGCCAACGTCCTGACTTTC.

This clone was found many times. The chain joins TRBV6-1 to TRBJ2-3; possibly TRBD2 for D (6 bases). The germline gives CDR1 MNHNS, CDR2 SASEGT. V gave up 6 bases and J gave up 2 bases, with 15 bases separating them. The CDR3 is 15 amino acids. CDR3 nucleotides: TGTGCCAGCAGATACGATACGGGGGACACAGATACGCAGTATTTT. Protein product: CASRYDTGDTDTQYF.

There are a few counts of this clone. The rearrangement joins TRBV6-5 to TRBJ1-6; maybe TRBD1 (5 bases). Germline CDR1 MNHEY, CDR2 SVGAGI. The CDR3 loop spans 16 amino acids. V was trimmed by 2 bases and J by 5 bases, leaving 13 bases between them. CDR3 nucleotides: TGTGCCAGCAGTTACGCCCCCGGGGCGGATAATTCACCCCTCCACTTT. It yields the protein CASSYAPGADNSPLHF.

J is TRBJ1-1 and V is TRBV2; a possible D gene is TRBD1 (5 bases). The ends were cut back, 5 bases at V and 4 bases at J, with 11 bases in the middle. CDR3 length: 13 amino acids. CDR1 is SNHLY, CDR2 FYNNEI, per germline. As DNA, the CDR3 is TGTGCCAGCAGTTTGGACAAGGGCACTGAAGCTTTCTTT. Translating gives CASSLDKGTEAFF.

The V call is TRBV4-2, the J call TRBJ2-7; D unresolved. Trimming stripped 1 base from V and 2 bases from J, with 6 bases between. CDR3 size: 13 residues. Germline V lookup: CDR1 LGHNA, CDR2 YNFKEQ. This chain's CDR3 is CASSQGRTYEQYF. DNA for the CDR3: TGTGCCAGCAGCCAAGGGCGTACCTACGAGCAGTACTTC.

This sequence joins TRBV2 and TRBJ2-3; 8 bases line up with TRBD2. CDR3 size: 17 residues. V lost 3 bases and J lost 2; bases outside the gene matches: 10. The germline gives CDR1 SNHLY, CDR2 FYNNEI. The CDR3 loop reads CASSDGYGLASTDTQYF. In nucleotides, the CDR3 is TGTGCCAGCAGTGATGGGTATGGACTAGCCTCCACAGATACGCAGTATTTT.

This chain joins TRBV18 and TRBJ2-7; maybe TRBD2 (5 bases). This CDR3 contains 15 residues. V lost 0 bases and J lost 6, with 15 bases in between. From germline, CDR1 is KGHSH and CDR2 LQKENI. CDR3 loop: CASSPPSGAGSEQYF. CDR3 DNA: TGTGCCAGCTCACCACCGTCTGGTGCGGGTTCCGAGCAGTACTTC.

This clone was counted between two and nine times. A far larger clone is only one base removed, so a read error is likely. Here the CDR3 DNA reads TGTGCCAGCAGCCACAGGACTGGAAACACCATATATTTT. Its translation is CASSHRTGNTIYF. The chain recombines TRBV6-5 with TRBJ1-3; possible D gene TRBD1, 5 bases. Trimming removed 6 bases from V and 2 bases from J, with 8 bases in between. The length of the CDR3 is 13 residues. Germline V lookup: CDR1 MNHEY, CDR2 SVGAGI.